The rows below give T cell receptor beta chains drawn from one sample of a study of control samples from healthy donors and cancer patients. Generated by immunoSEQ multiplex PCR, the TCRdb table keeps only in-frame clones and is missing some. The profile shows some 150,000 clones, approximately 94% of them singletons. The sequenced material came from blood. The source of these receptors is a middle-aged man in good health. Each CDR3 is given with its conserved first and last residue. The D gene is left open where the match is weak. Clone size appears in some rows only: once, few, many, or a class for an expanded clone.

D gene,V gene,clone size,J gene,CDR3 DNA,CDR3 protein
NA,TRBV9,NA,TRBJ2-3,TGTGCCAGCAGCGCCCGCACAGATACGCAGTATTTT,CASSARTDTQYF
TRBD2,TRBV7-9,NA,TRBJ2-3,TGTGCCAGCAGCTATGGGACTAGCGGGGGGGATTCAGATACGCAGTATTTT,CASSYGTSGGDSDTQYF
TRBD1,TRBV7-2,NA,TRBJ1-1,TGTGCCAGCAGCCCTTCGACAGGGGTCACTGAAGCTTTCTTT,CASSPSTGVTEAFF
NA,TRBV9,NA,TRBJ1-4,TGTGCCAGCAGTGGGGCAGGGAATAATGAAAAACTGTTTTTT,CASSGAGNNEKLFF
TRBD2,TRBV25-1,NA,TRBJ2-7,TGTGCCAGCAGTCCCGGGGAGGGGACGGGCTACGAGCAGTACTTC,CASSPGEGTGYEQYF
NA,TRBV6-6,NA,TRBJ2-5,TGTGCCAGCAGTACCGGGCAGGGGGGTTCTGAGACCCAGTACTTC,CASSTGQGGSETQYF
NA,TRBV13,NA,TRBJ2-1,TGTGCCAGCAGCTACCCGGGACTTCGCTCCTACAATGAGCAGTTCTTC,CASSYPGLRSYNEQFF
NA,TRBV5-6,NA,TRBJ2-7,TGTGCCAGCAGCCCTCGATCCAACTACGAGCAGTACTTC,CASSPRSNYEQYF
NA,TRBV5-8,NA,TRBJ2-5,TGTGCCAGCAGCACAACAGGGACGGAGACCCAGTACTTC,CASSTTGTETQYF
TRBD1,TRBV9,NA,TRBJ2-2,TGTGCCAGCAGCGGGACAGGGTCCACCGGGGAGCTGTTTTTT,CASSGTGSTGELFF
TRBD1,TRBV19,NA,TRBJ1-2,TGTGCCAGTAGTTCAGGCGGGACAGTTTATGGCTACACCTTC,CASSSGGTVYGYTF
NA,TRBV27,NA,TRBJ2-6,TGTGCCAGCAGTTCCAATATGAACTCTGGGGCCAACGTCCTGACTTTC,CASSSNMNSGANVLTF
NA,TRBV5-1,NA,TRBJ2-5,TGCGCCAGCAGCTTGGCCTTGGGGCTCGAGACCCAGTACTTC,CASSLALGLETQYF
NA,TRBV2,NA,TRBJ2-2,TGTGCCAGCAGTGAAGTGGCCGCCTCGAACACCGGGGAGCTGTTTTTT,CASSEVAASNTGELFF
TRBD1,TRBV7-2,NA,TRBJ1-5,TGTGCCAGCAGCTCGACAGGGGGTTTTAGCAATCAGCCCCAGCATTTT,CASSSTGGFSNQPQHF
TRBD2,TRBV5-1,NA,TRBJ2-5,TGCGCCAGCAGCTTGGAAGGCTCAGGACTAGTGGAGACCCAGTACTTC,CASSLEGSGLVETQYF
NA,TRBV13,once,TRBJ1-2,TGTGCCAGCAAGGCCGTAGCTAACTATGGCTACACCTTC,CASKAVANYGYTF
TRBD1,TRBV7-3,NA,TRBJ1-2,TGTGCCAGCAGCCGGGACAGGGGATATGGCTACACCTTC,CASSRDRGYGYTF
NA,TRBV6-5,NA,TRBJ1-5,TGTGCCAGCAGTTACCAGGGGTTGGGGGGCAATCAGCCCCAGCATTTT,CASSYQGLGGNQPQHF
TRBD1,TRBV9,NA,TRBJ1-2,TGTGCCAGCAGCGTAGGGACAGGACATAACTATGGCTACACCTTC,CASSVGTGHNYGYTF
NA,TRBV10-1,NA,TRBJ2-2,TGCGCCAGTAAACAGGGAAACACCGGGGAGCTGTTTTTT,CASKQGNTGELFF
NA,TRBV6-4,NA,TRBJ2-1,TGTGCCAGCAGTGACTCTGAAAGCAATGAGCAGTTCTTC,CASSDSESNEQFF
TRBD1,TRBV7-2,NA,TRBJ1-2,TGTGCCAGCAGCTCCGGACAGGGATTCGGGGGCTACACCTTC,CASSSGQGFGGYTF
TRBD1,TRBV5-1,NA,TRBJ1-4,TGCGCCAGCAGGCGGGACAGGGGTTTTAATGAAAAACTGTTTTTT,CASRRDRGFNEKLFF
NA,TRBV5-3,NA,TRBJ1-5,TGTGCCAGAAGCTTGTCAAGCAATCAGCCCCAGCATTTT,CARSLSSNQPQHF
NA,TRBV19,NA,TRBJ1-5,TGTGCCAGTAGTATAGGAGTAGGGGGAGGGCAGCCCCAGCATTTT,CASSIGVGGGQPQHF
NA,TRBV9,NA,TRBJ1-1,TGTGCCAGCAGCGATCGCGCCCCCGAGGGGGACACTGAAGCTTTCTTT,CASSDRAPEGDTEAFF
NA,TRBV12-3/TRBV12-4,NA,TRBJ1-2,TGTGCCATCCAGTTTATAGGGGAGGAAGGCTACACCTTC,CAIQFIGEEGYTF
NA,TRBV5-4,NA,TRBJ1-2,TGTGCCAGCAGCCCGGGAGACTATGGCTACACCTTC,CASSPGDYGYTF
TRBD2,TRBV11-2,NA,TRBJ2-5,TGTGCCAGCAGCTTTACGGCTAGCGGGGAACAAGAGACCCAGTACTTC,CASSFTASGEQETQYF
NA,TRBV7-2,NA,TRBJ2-1,TGTGCCAGCAGCTCAAGGGGGAGTGCAGGGGAGCAGTTCTTC,CASSSRGSAGEQFF
TRBD2,TRBV9,NA,TRBJ2-1,TGTGCCAGCAGCGTATACGACACGCGGGAGGTCTTAGATGAGCAGTTCTTC,CASSVYDTREVLDEQFF
NA,TRBV7-9,NA,TRBJ1-1,TGTGCCAGCAGCTTAGAACCGAACACTGAAGCTTTCTTT,CASSLEPNTEAFF
TRBD1,TRBV10-2,NA,TRBJ1-5,TGCGCCAGCAGTGAAAAGGACAGGGGCTTACAGCCCCAGCATTTT,CASSEKDRGLQPQHF
NA,TRBV12-3/TRBV12-4,NA,TRBJ2-7,TGTGCCAGCAGTTTAGCGGGACACTACGAGCAGTACTTC,CASSLAGHYEQYF
TRBD2,TRBV3-1/TRBV3-2,NA,TRBJ2-1,TGTGCCAGCAGCCAAGTCCTAGCGGGCCATTATGACAATGAGCAGTTCTTC,CASSQVLAGHYDNEQFF
TRBD2,TRBV2,once,TRBJ2-3,TGTGCCTGCAGTGAACTAGCGGGAATAACAGATACGCAGTATTTT,CACSELAGITDTQYF
TRBD1,TRBV6-5,once,TRBJ1-6,TGTGCCAGCAGTCCGGACAGGGTTTCGAATTCACCCCTCCACTTT,CASSPDRVSNSPLHF
NA,TRBV27,NA,TRBJ2-1,TGTGCCAGCAGTTTATTGACCCTACCCAATGAGCAGTTCTTC,CASSLLTLPNEQFF
TRBD1,TRBV18,NA,TRBJ2-7,TGTGCCAGCTCACCAGACAGGGTAACTTACGAGCAGTACTTC,CASSPDRVTYEQYF